These 29 T cell receptor beta chains were all obtained from the same sample, sequenced in a study of circulating CD8 cells and anti-PD-1 response in melanoma. Each library started from about 15 ng of total RNA using the QIAseq Immune Repertoire TCR panel. A single record per CDR3 protein comes from TCRdb applying MiXCR to the reads. The sample has about 1,800 distinct CDR3 sequences, less than 9% seen once. Live CD3+CD8+TCRalphabeta+ cells were sorted into four subsets by PD-1 and/or TIGIT. This specimen was CD8+ T cells from PBMCs, taken at baseline or after one month of anti-PD-1 therapy (not recorded which). The receptors derive from a human donor with melanoma.

The chain links TRBV30 to TRBJ2-7; D possibly matches TRBD1 or TRBD2 (5 bases each). This CDR3 is 13 amino acids long. The V end was cut by 3 bases, the J end by 2 bases, with 11 bases between. Germline assignment: CDR1 GTSNPN and CDR2 SVGIG (reference sequence). The CDR3 reads CAWSLLGAYEQYF. DNA for the CDR3: TGTGCCTGGAGCCTCTTGGGGGCCTACGAGCAGTACTTC.

This clonotype rates as medium-sized. The chain employs TRBV14 and TRBJ2-7; tentatively, D is TRBD1 (7 bases). The CDR3 has 14 amino acids. Trimming shortened V by 5 bases and J by 2 bases, and 13 bases separated the two germline ends. Germline CDR1 and CDR2: SGHDN and FVKESK. The chain's CDR3 is CASSGAGQTYEQYF. The CDR3, as DNA: TGTGCCAGCAGCGGGGCGGGACAGACCTACGAGCAGTACTTC. Full variable domain (missing parts from reference TRBV14 and TRBJ2-7): EAGVTQFPSHSVIEKGQTVTLRCDPISGHDNLYWYRRVMGKEIKFLLHFVKESKQDESGMPNNRFLAERTGGTYSTLKVQPAELEDSGVYFCASSGAGQTYEQYFGPGTRLTVT.

By proportion, this clonotype is medium-sized (0.01 to 0.1%). This chain links TRBV6-7 with TRBJ2-5, with D possibly being TRBD2 (6 bases). TRBV6-7 is an ORF, and what it does is uncertain. CDR3 length: 16 residues. V was clipped by 0 bases and J by 4 bases, with 15 bases between them. CDR3 coding DNA: TGTGCCAGCAGTTACTCGAGACCGGGGGTAGGAGAGACCCAGTACTTC. This translates into CASSYSRPGVGETQYF.

In its sample, this clonotype ranks as medium-sized (0.01 to 0.1%). V and J are TRBV9 and TRBJ2-4; no clear D. The germline CDR1 and CDR2 sequences are SGDLS and YYNGEE. The CDR3 consists of 14 residues. V shed 0 bases and J shed 1 base, with 5 bases lying between them. Written as DNA, the CDR3 is TGTGCCAGCAGCGTAGGTGATGCCAAAAACATTCAGTACTTC. Residues: CASSVGDAKNIQYF.

This clonotype qualifies as medium-sized. The CDR3 region is CASSFSPGPQETQYF. The CDR3 DNA reads as TGTGCCAGCAGTTTTTCCCCGGGCCCCCAAGAGACCCAGTACTTC. This rearrangement joins TRBV28 to TRBJ2-5, with no clear D. The CDR3 length is 15 residues. CDR1 and CDR2 (germline): MDHEN, SYDVKM. The V and J ends lost 3 bases and 1 base respectively, with 12 bases between them.

In this sample, this clonotype is medium-sized. The J gene is TRBJ1-4, the V gene TRBV27; possibly TRBD1 for D (6 bases). Trimming removed 5 bases from V and 7 bases from J, with 14 bases in between. The CDR3 contains 14 residues. Germline CDR1 MNHEY, CDR2 SMNVEV (reference sequence). The CDR3 nucleotides read TGTGCCAGCAGTCGGATCCAGGGGACTGAAAAACTGTTTTTT. This encodes CASSRIQGTEKLFF. The full variable domain, completed using reference TRBV27 and TRBJ1-4, is EAQVTQNPRYLITVTGKKLTVTCSQNMNHEYMSWYRQDPGLGLRQIYYSMNVEVTDKGDVPEGYKVSRKEKRNFPLILESPSPNQTSLYFCASSRIQGTEKLFFGSGTQLSVL.

As for this clonotype: It may be a read error: a sequence one base away is much more abundant. CDR3 nucleotide sequence: TGCAGCGTTGATCAGGGGAATGAGCAGTTCTTC. It translates to CSVDQGNEQFF. The chain combines TRBV29-1 with TRBJ2-1; tentative D call: TRBD1 (6 bases). Trimming pared 3 bases from V and 7 bases from J, leaving 7 bases between. The CDR3 is 11 amino acids. Germline V gene lookup returns CDR1 SQVTM and CDR2 ANQGSEA.

V gene TRBV19 combines with J gene TRBJ2-1, with TRBD2 matching over 10 bases. The CDR3 spans 14 residues. Losses at the gene ends were 7 bases for V and 6 bases for J; bases not matched to a gene: 6. Germline V gene data show CDR1 as LNHDA and CDR2 as SQIVND (reference sequence). In DNA, the CDR3 is TGTGCCAGTAAGCGGGAGGGCCAAGGCAATGAGCAGTTCTTC. Protein product: CASKREGQGNEQFF.

This clonotype is large in the sample. The chain couples TRBV2 to TRBJ2-1, with a tentative D call TRBD1 (6 bases). Germline lookup yields CDR1 SNHLY and CDR2 FYNNEI. V gave up 9 bases and J gave up 1 base, with 10 bases separating them. The CDR3 has 13 residues. The CDR3 sequence: CAREGGSYNEQFF. DNA of the CDR3: TGTGCCAGGGAAGGGGGTTCCTACAATGAGCAGTTCTTC. The full variable domain, its missing parts supplied by reference TRBV2 and TRBJ2-1, is EPEVTQTPSHQVTQMGQEVILRCVPISNHLYFYWYRQILGQKVEFLVSFYNNEISEKSEIFDDQFSVERPDGSNFTLKIRSTKLEDSAMYFCAREGGSYNEQFFGPGTRLTVL.

This clonotype is categorized as medium-sized. The chain carries TRBV7-9 and TRBJ1-1, with 8 bases lining up with TRBD1. This CDR3 is 13 amino acids long. With 5 bases clipped from V and 3 bases from J, the junction kept 2 bases outside the gene matches. CDR1 and CDR2 (germline): SEHNR, FQNEAQ (reference sequence). The CDR3 sequence: CASSPTGDTEAFF. The CDR3 DNA sequence: TGTGCCAGCAGCCCGACAGGGGACACTGAAGCTTTCTTT.

This clonotype is large. CDR3 nucleotide sequence: TGTGCCACCAGTGACTCGGGACAGGACCTTCCTAACTATGGCTACACCTTC. It yields the protein CATSDSGQDLPNYGYTF. The chain has TRBV24-1 and TRBJ1-2; 8 bases are shared with TRBD1. This CDR3 comprises 17 residues. Germline CDR1 reads KGHDR; CDR2 reads SFDVKD. After removal of 4 bases from V and 0 bases from J, the junction contained 9 bases not matched to a gene.

This clonotype is large. The rearrangement uses TRBV9 and TRBJ2-7; 10 nucleotides align to TRBD1. The CDR3 consists of 14 residues. The V gene end was trimmed by 3 bases and the J gene end by 6 bases; junction bases not matched to a gene: 6. Germline V gene lookup returns CDR1 SGDLS and CDR2 YYNGEE. CDR3 coding DNA: TGTGCCAGCAGCGCAGGGACAGGGGTTAGCGAGCAGTACTTC. Protein sequence: CASSAGTGVSEQYF.

In its sample, this clonotype was seen a few times. The rearrangement links TRBV9 to TRBJ1-5, with TRBD1 as a possible D gene (6 bases). V lost 4 bases and J 6 bases, leaving 17 bases between the germline ends. Germline V gene lookup returns CDR1 SGDLS and CDR2 YYNGEE. This CDR3 has 15 residues. The CDR3 loop reads CASSSSGGLGQPQHF. CDR3 sequence (DNA): TGTGCCAGCAGCTCCTCCGGGGGGCTAGGTCAGCCCCAGCATTTT.

By frequency in the sample, this clonotype is medium-sized. The CDR3 reads CASSKAADEQFF. CDR3 coding DNA: TGTGCCAGCAGCAAAGCGGCAGATGAGCAGTTCTTC. The genes are TRBV21-1 and TRBJ2-1. TRBV21-1 is marked as a pseudogene. The CDR3 loop spans 12 amino acids.

This clonotype is judged large. The chain employs TRBV28 and TRBJ2-2; D possibly matches TRBD1 or TRBD2 (5 bases each). Trimming removed 6 bases at V and 2 bases at J, with 10 bases between. Germline V gives CDR1 MDHEN, CDR2 SYDVKM. The CDR3 is made up of 14 amino acids. CDR3 coding DNA: TGTGCCAGCAGCCCCGGGACCAACACCGGGGAGCTGTTTTTT. This sequence encodes CASSPGTNTGELFF.

This clonotype is labeled as medium-sized (0.01 to 0.1%). This sequence joins TRBV29-1 and TRBJ2-7; D remains ambiguous. CDR1 and CDR2 from the germline V gene are SQVTM and ANQGSEA. CDR3 length: 14 residues. Trimming stripped 4 bases from V and 2 bases from J, with 15 bases between. CDR3 region: CSVVVAERTYEQYF. The DNA for the CDR3 is TGCAGCGTTGTGGTGGCAGAAAGGACCTACGAGCAGTACTTC.

By sample fraction, this clonotype is medium-sized (0.01 to 0.1%). The chain recombines TRBV20-1 with TRBJ1-5, with 8 bases fitting TRBD1. This CDR3 has 16 residues. J lost 6 bases, V lost 6 bases, and 16 bases had no gene match. CDR1 is DFQATT and CDR2 is SNEGSKA in the germline V gene (reference sequence). This CDR3 is CSAQQGDHGDSQPQHF. CDR3 DNA: TGCAGTGCCCAACAGGGGGATCACGGAGACAGTCAGCCCCAGCATTTT.

This clonotype is labeled as medium-sized. V gene TRBV10-3 combines with J gene TRBJ2-7, with 7 bases fitting TRBD1. Germline values: CDR1 ENHRY, CDR2 SYGVKD. This CDR3 region has 15 residues. V dropped 0 bases and J dropped 5; count of bases not matched to a gene: 7. DNA for the CDR3: TGTGCCATCAGTGAGTCTTTAGGGGGCGGCGACGAGCAGTACTTC. Protein: CAISESLGGGDEQYF.

This clonotype is large by share. The rearrangement uses TRBV9 and TRBJ1-2; 9 nucleotides agree with TRBD1. The CDR3 is 15 residues long. Germline assignment: CDR1 SGDLS and CDR2 YYNGEE. The V segment lost 4 bases and the J segment 4 bases; nucleotides outside the gene matches: 8. CDR3 residues: CASSPGQGPFYGYTF. The CDR3 DNA follows: TGTGCCAGCAGCCCTGGACAGGGGCCATTCTATGGCTACACCTTC.

In its sample, this clonotype was seen once. The germline gene is not matched at one end of the junction; a read error may be the cause. This chain joins TRBV5-8 and TRBJ1-2; the D is unclear. Germline CDR1 SGHTS, CDR2 YDEGEE. This CDR3 is 13 amino acids long. The CDR3 sequence: CASSPSPGYDYTF. The CDR3 DNA follows: TGTGCCAGCAGCCCCTCCCCGGGGTATGACTACACCTTC.

In its sample, this clonotype is medium-sized. The chain recombines TRBV5-8 with TRBJ2-1, with 9 bases identical to TRBD2. Trimming cost V 7 bases and J 3 bases; bases outside gene matches: 5. The CDR3 covers 14 residues. CDR1 is SGHTS, CDR2 YDEGEE, per germline. This chain's CDR3 is CASLETSGYNEQFF. The CDR3, as DNA: TGTGCCAGCTTGGAGACTAGCGGCTACAATGAGCAGTTCTTC.

This clonotype is medium-sized in the sample. V is TRBV24-1 and J is TRBJ1-2; no clear D. Germline values: CDR1 KGHDR, CDR2 SFDVKD. Trimming took off 0 bases at V and 7 bases at J, with 8 bases between the two ends. CDR3 length: 13 amino acids. The CDR3 loop is CATSDLSDSGYTF. For the CDR3, the DNA is TGTGCCACCAGTGATTTGTCCGATTCTGGCTACACCTTC.

This clonotype is termed medium-sized (0.01 to 0.1%). V and J are TRBV25-1 and TRBJ1-4; the D is unclear. The germline gives CDR1 MGHDK, CDR2 SYGVNS. This CDR3 region has 15 residues. Trimming took 3 bases from V and 0 from J, leaving 8 bases between them. As DNA, the CDR3 is TGTGCCAGCAGTGATGATGGCGCAACTAATGAAAAACTGTTTTTT. Translated: CASSDDGATNEKLFF.

By share, this clonotype ranks as large. The chain combines TRBV28 with TRBJ1-4; D unresolved. V lost 2 bases and J lost 2, with 12 bases in between. In germline, CDR1 is MDHEN, CDR2 SYDVKM. This CDR3 spans 16 amino acids. The DNA for the CDR3 is TGTGCCAGCAGTTTACGGGAGCTCGCCACTAATGAAAAACTGTTTTTT. Amino acids: CASSLRELATNEKLFF.

This clonotype is deemed medium-sized (0.01 to 0.1%). The chain links TRBV6-1 to TRBJ2-2; TRBD1 aligns across 7 bases. This CDR3 comprises 16 residues. CDR1 and CDR2 (germline): MNHNS, SASEGT. V trimming: 5 bases; J trimming: 1 base; junction bases outside the gene matches: 7. The CDR3 sequence is CASSPQTGMNTGELFF. CDR3 DNA sequence: TGTGCCAGCAGTCCCCAGACAGGGATGAACACCGGGGAGCTGTTTTTT.

By proportion, this clonotype is large. The chain couples TRBV28 to TRBJ2-1; TRBD2 is a possible D gene (7 bases). The V gene's germline CDR1 is MDHEN and CDR2 SYDVKM. V shed 10 bases and J shed 0 bases, with 13 bases lying between them. This CDR3 comprises 14 residues. In DNA, the CDR3 is TGTGCCACCCTTCGGGGGGCCTCCTACAATGAGCAGTTCTTC. Amino acid sequence: CATLRGASYNEQFF.

In its sample, this clonotype is medium-sized (0.01 to 0.1%). The chain employs TRBV7-8 and TRBJ2-3, with D uncertain. Per germline, CDR1 SGHVS and CDR2 FQNEAQ. The CDR3 extends over 15 amino acids. Trimming shortened V by 3 bases and J by 3 bases, and 13 bases separated the two germline ends. The CDR3 region has the DNA TGTGCCAGCAGCTTTAGGGTAGCTGGGACAGATACGCAGTATTTT. Protein: CASSFRVAGTDTQYF.

Sample share makes this clonotype medium-sized (0.01 to 0.1%). This chain joins TRBV20-1 and TRBJ1-2; D not certain. The CDR3 contains 16 residues. Per the germline V gene, CDR1 is DFQATT and CDR2 is SNEGSKA (reference sequence). Trimming stripped 0 bases from V and 8 bases from J, with 22 bases between. The CDR3 DNA reads TGCAGTGCTAGAGAGACGGGTCGTGCAGCCGCCGAAGGCTACACCTTC. It encodes CSARETGRAAAEGYTF.

This clonotype is classed as medium-sized. V and J are TRBV28 and TRBJ2-5; no reliable D call. Trimming removed 4 bases at V and 6 bases at J, with 18 bases between. This CDR3 has 15 amino acids. Per the germline V gene, CDR1 is MDHEN and CDR2 is SYDVKM. The CDR3 nucleotides are TGTGCCAGCAGTTCCCCGAGAAAGGGTGAGAAGACCCAGTACTTC. As protein: CASSSPRKGEKTQYF.